The 12 T cell receptor beta chains given below trace back to one sample, sequenced in a study of regulatory T cells in long-lasting Graves disease. Documented time point: newly diagnosed GD, antithyroid drugs for less than 3 months. From RNA extracted from PBMCs, the TCR library was made. Relying on iRepertoire HTBI primers and Arm-PCR of CDR3 regions, the team built TCR beta libraries. MiXCR, applied by TCRdb to the multiplex PCR reads, yields one record per CDR3 protein. The table shows about 470,000 distinct CDR3 sequences, with 15% occurring only once. These data were also filed under a second study, of T cells in Graves' hyperthyroidism and ophthalmopathy.

The specimen comprised peripheral blood mononuclear cells (PBMCs), sampled at new diagnosis, from a patient treated with antithyroid drugs. These receptors came from a woman under 40 with Graves disease.

This clonotype was counted between two and nine times. The gene calls are TRBV30 and TRBJ1-5; no clear D gene. Looked up from germline, CDR1 is GTSNPN and CDR2 is SVGIG (reference sequence). The CDR3 has 13 amino acids. The V end lost 3 bases, the J end lost 4 bases, and 10 bases lay between the germline ends. The DNA for the CDR3 is TGTGCCTGGAGCGAAGACTTAAATCAGCCCCAGCATTTT. This sequence encodes CAWSEDLNQPQHF.

About this clonotype itself: A much larger clone sits a single nucleotide away, making a read error possible. The chain uses TRBV30 and TRBJ2-3; weak D call: TRBD1 (6 bases). With 7 bases removed from V and 2 bases from J, the gap between germline ends came to 16 bases. Germline V gene data show CDR1 as GTSNPN and CDR2 as SVGIG (reference sequence). CDR3 size: 14 residues. CDR3 sequence reads: CAFSIVGATDTQYF. The CDR3 coding sequence is TGTGCCTTCTCGATAGTGGGGGCCACAGATACGCAGTATTTT.

This clonotype was observed many times. The chain is built from TRBV28 and TRBJ1-5, with D uncertain. CDR1 is MDHEN and CDR2 is SYDVKM in the germline V gene. This CDR3 is built from 13 residues. Trimming took 3 bases from V and 0 from J, leaving 3 bases between them. CDR3 amino acids: CASSFSSNQPQHF. CDR3 in DNA: TGTGCCAGCAGTTTCAGTAGCAATCAGCCCCAGCATTTT.

This clonotype was picked up many times. The chain is built from TRBV11-2 and TRBJ1-2; TRBD1 might be the D (5 bases). The length of the CDR3 is 15 residues. Germline CDR1 is SGHAT and CDR2 is FQNNGV. V was shortened by 1 base and J by 8 bases, with 17 bases between the two germline ends. The CDR3 spells CASSLAPFGGGGYTF. DNA for the CDR3: TGTGCCAGCAGCTTAGCCCCTTTTGGGGGGGGGGGCTACACCTTC.

The rearrangement uses TRBV2 and TRBJ1-5; the D is unclear. The V gene lost 6 bases and the J gene lost 6 bases, with 12 bases spanning the gap. Per the germline V gene, CDR1 is SNHLY and CDR2 is FYNNEI. This CDR3 comprises 13 residues. CDR3 protein: CASRLLVGQPQHF. CDR3 in DNA: TGTGCCAGCAGGTTATTGGTCGGTCAGCCCCAGCATTTT.

Note on this clonotype: The junction departs from germline at one end; a sequencing error may be responsible. This sequence joins TRBV19 and TRBJ2-1, with 8 positions matching TRBD2. The CDR3 runs to 16 residues. Germline lookup yields CDR1 LNHDA and CDR2 SQIVND (reference sequence). The CDR3 protein is CASSTLTSGSYNERFF. The CDR3 DNA sequence: TGTGCCAGTAGTACCCTCACTAGCGGTTCCTACAATGAGCGGTTCTTC.

On this clonotype: A much bigger clone sits one base away, suggesting this may be a read error. V gene TRBV30 combines with J gene TRBJ2-1, with 10 bases fitting TRBD2. The J call is in doubt because the DNA end fits TRBJ2-5 better. The CDR3 is made up of 14 amino acids. Germline CDR1 GTSNPN, CDR2 SVGIG (reference sequence). The CDR3 DNA follows: TGTGCCTGGATTGTACTAGCGGGAAGCCCCTCCCAGTACTTC. It yields the protein CAWIVLAGSPSQYF.

This clonotype was seen repeatedly, ten times or more. This chain uses TRBV12-3 or TRBV12-4 with TRBJ2-7, with D perhaps TRBD1 or TRBD2 (5 bases each). V lost 2 bases and J 1 base, leaving 12 bases between the germline ends. The CDR3 consists of 15 residues. CDR3 amino acids: CASSLSIGASYEQYF. The CDR3, as DNA: TGTGCCAGCAGTTTATCTATCGGGGCGTCCTACGAGCAGTACTTC.

At least ten counts were recorded for this clonotype. This chain links TRBV4-1 with TRBJ2-7, with 8 bases that match TRBD1. V lost 4 bases to trimming and J lost 6 bases; unmatched junction nucleotides: 5. This CDR3 has 13 amino acids. The germline V gene has CDR1 MGHRA and CDR2 YSYEKL. CDR3 amino acids: CASSRLTGVEQYF. CDR3 bases: TGCGCCAGCAGCCGACTGACAGGGGTCGAGCAGTACTTC.

This clonotype was picked up many times. V is TRBV30 and J is TRBJ2-1, with 13 bases matching TRBD2. CDR1 is GTSNPN and CDR2 is SVGIG in the germline V gene (reference sequence). The CDR3 has 14 amino acids. J lost 7 bases, V lost 3 bases, and 3 bases had no gene match. CDR3 loop: CAWSGLAGENEQFF. CDR3 nucleotides: TGTGCCTGGAGCGGACTAGCGGGAGAAAATGAGCAGTTCTTC.

The rearrangement joins TRBV6-2 or TRBV6-3 to TRBJ1-1; tentative D call: TRBD1 (5 bases). This CDR3 is 13 amino acids long. Germline CDR1 and CDR2: MNHEY and SVGEGT. The V end was cut by 8 bases, the J end by 1 base, with 11 bases between. The CDR3 region is CASGIQGNTEAFF. In DNA form, the CDR3 reads TGTGCCAGCGGAATCCAGGGGAACACTGAAGCTTTCTTT.

In its sample, this clonotype was seen many times. This chain uses TRBV7-9 with TRBJ2-7, with 7 positions matching TRBD2. This CDR3 is 12 amino acids long. With V trimmed by 8 bases and J by 6 bases, 7 bases remained unmatched. In germline, CDR1 is SEHNR, CDR2 FQNEAQ (reference sequence). DNA for the CDR3: TGTGCCAGCGAACGGGAGGTAGGCGAGCAGTACTTC. As protein: CASEREVGEQYF.